Included here is one T cell receptor (beta chain) sequence, with context. Its antigen is unknown. Combining a sample-barcoded 5' primer with a J-beta primer mix, a second PCR ran for roughly 7 to 12 cycles. Unique molecular identifiers of 12 random nucleotides labeled each cDNA. TCRdb recomputed calls from the 5' RACE reads with MiXCR, one row per CDR3 protein. The data hold 1.2 million to 1.5 million distinct CDR3 sequences, with approximately 42% observed a single time. This sample was included in a study of blood T cells in healthy people across ages. Study-wide background: Capture via template switching afforded approximately one barcoded beta molecule per two T cells. Findings and caveats of the study: The lack of PBMC sorting stopped any conclusive naive versus antigen-experienced comparison. Getting older went along with TCR beta diversity per million T cells dropping roughly linearly.

Trimming left V 6 bases short and J 8 bases short, with 13 bases between. The CDR3 length is 11 residues. From germline, CDR1 is GTSNPN and CDR2 SVGIG (reference sequence). This sequence originates from a woman younger than 35 in good health. Sequencing was performed on blood. The chain recombines TRBV30 with TRBJ1-2; the D gene is possibly TRBD1 (6 bases). The CDR3 reads CACRPQGGYTF. In DNA form, the CDR3 reads TGTGCCTGTCGCCCACAGGGAGGCTACACCTTC.